One T cell receptor beta chain is described in this entry. Trimming took 4 bases from V and 5 from J, leaving 11 bases between them. The V gene's germline CDR1 is MNHEY and CDR2 SMNVEV (reference sequence). CDR3 length: 13 residues. The data were obtained in a study of blood T cell repertoires in COVID-19. Study background: PBMCs, B-cell-depleted T cells, or T cells provided the cDNA or gDNA that made up the material.

Measured with immunoSEQ multiplex PCR; TCRdb has only the in-frame clones, and not every one. The repertoire holds 270,000 or so clones, 75% to 90% seen once, with approximately 4.6% in the top ten. Sequenced: peripheral blood. This sequence joins TRBV27 and TRBJ1-2, with unresolved D. This sequence was found in a woman aged 40 to 55 who had recovered from COVID-19. CDR3 protein: CASSSGILYGYTF. CDR3 bases: TGTGCCAGCAGTTCCGGGATCCTTTATGGCTACACCTTC.